This T cell receptor beta chain was found in a study of cytomegalovirus exposure and HLA in healthy donors. Overall study findings and caveats: In a later analysis, V- and J-gene trimming of beta chains associated with a DCLRE1C missense variant, replicated independently. Investigators reported over 150 TCR beta chains as tied to cytomegalovirus. Across donors, most TCRs were seen rarely, yet some public ones were widespread.

Researchers ran the PCR with 60 Vbeta and 13 Jbeta primers. The repertoire was sequenced with immunoSEQ multiplex PCR; TCRdb's copy has only in-frame clones and lacks some. The data show approximately 130,000 clones, about three quarters seen once. About this clone itself: The antigen remains undetermined.

This CDR3 contains 13 residues. V gave up 8 bases and J gave up 0 bases, with 11 bases separating them. Germline lookup yields CDR1 KGHSH and CDR2 LQKENI. The sample comprised PBMCs. V gene TRBV18 combines with J gene TRBJ2-7, with a possible D match to TRBD1 (5 bases). The sequence derives from a woman in her thirties or forties in good health and CMV-seronegative. The CDR3 here is CASQDRHSYEQYF. CDR3 coding DNA: TGTGCCAGCCAAGACAGACACTCCTACGAGCAGTACTTC. The full variable domain, completed using reference TRBV18 and TRBJ2-7, is NAGVMQNPRHLVRRRGQEARLRCSPMKGHSHVYWYRQLPEEGLKFMVYLQKENIIDESGMPKERFSAEFPKEGPSILRIQQVVRGDSAAYFCASQDRHSYEQYFGPGTRLTVT.